One and the same sample provided the 32 T cell receptor beta chains below, sequenced in a study of blood T cells in healthy people across ages. A second PCR, run for roughly 7 to 12 cycles, used a sample-barcoded 5' primer plus a J-beta primer mix. From the 5' RACE reads, TCRdb called clonotypes with MiXCR, one entry per CDR3 protein. Of about 780,000 distinct CDR3 sequences in the sample, roughly 25% were seen once. The same sample was also studied in work on T cells of mothers and their children.

The specimen sequenced was blood. Receptors originate from a boy aged 5 to 17 in good health.

The chain couples TRBV5-1 to TRBJ2-4; 14 positions match TRBD2. Per the germline V gene, CDR1 is SGHRS and CDR2 is YFSETQ. The CDR3 runs 14 residues. V gave up 4 bases and J gave up 6 bases; unmatched junction bases: 0. The CDR3, as DNA: TGCGCCAGCAGCGGGACTAGCGGGGGAAACATTCAGTACTTC. Translation gives CASSGTSGGNIQYF.

This chain links TRBV11-2 with TRBJ1-1; D is undetermined. CDR1 and CDR2 from the germline V gene are SGHAT and FQNNGV. The CDR3 runs to 15 residues. Trimming stripped 4 bases from V and 11 bases from J, with 23 bases between. The DNA for the CDR3 is TGTGCCAGCAGCTCCGAGAGAGGTCACAAAGAAATGGCTTTCTTT. It codes for CASSSERGHKEMAFF.

This clonotype was counted between two and nine times. This sequence joins TRBV7-9 and TRBJ2-5; D not resolved. Judging by the DNA end, TRBJ2-1 fits better; the J call may be wrong. This CDR3 is built from 15 residues. In germline, CDR1 is SEHNR, CDR2 FQNEAQ (reference sequence). The CDR3, as DNA: TGTGCCAGCAGCTTAGTAAGTGCCTTAGAGAACGAGCAGTTCTTC. Translation: CASSLVSALENEQFF.

This chain joins TRBV20-1 and TRBJ2-2; D is undetermined. This CDR3 is built from 14 residues. The germline V gene encodes CDR1 DFQATT and CDR2 SNEGSKA (reference sequence). V was trimmed by 5 bases and J by 1 base, leaving 11 bases between them. In nucleotides, the CDR3 is TGCAGTGCTTCCTCTGGGTGGAACACCGGGGAGCTGTTTTTT. The encoded protein is CSASSGWNTGELFF.

This clonotype was counted only a few times. The rearrangement links TRBV20-1 to TRBJ2-5, with 9 bases that match TRBD2. The CDR3 is made up of 13 amino acids. The J segment lost 2 bases and the V segment lost 4 bases, leaving 2 bases of the junction unmatched. From germline, CDR1 is DFQATT and CDR2 SNEGSKA (reference sequence). For the CDR3, the DNA is TGCAGTGCTAAAAGCGGGGGGCAAGAGACCCAGTACTTC. This translates into CSAKSGGQETQYF.

This clonotype was picked up a small number of times. The chain carries TRBV24-1 and TRBJ2-3; D gene ambiguous. V dropped 7 bases and J dropped 5 bases, with 6 bases sitting between them. Per the germline V gene, CDR1 is KGHDR and CDR2 is SFDVKD. This CDR3 contains 11 residues. CDR3 sequence: CATRLGDTQYF. The CDR3 DNA sequence: TGTGCCACCAGATTAGGAGATACGCAGTATTTT.

The rearrangement joins TRBV20-1 to TRBJ2-1; 10 positions match TRBD2. The V gene end was trimmed by 5 bases and the J gene end by 0 bases; junction bases not matched to a gene: 7. The germline V gene has CDR1 DFQATT and CDR2 SNEGSKA (reference sequence). CDR3 length equals 16 residues. CDR3 loop: CSALASGGRSYNEQFF. In DNA, the CDR3 is TGCAGTGCTTTGGCTAGCGGGGGCCGCTCCTACAATGAGCAGTTCTTC.

The rearrangement uses TRBV5-5 and TRBJ1-2, with 7 bases lining up with TRBD1. Germline-derived CDR1 and CDR2 are SGHKS and YYEKEE (reference sequence). The CDR3 has 13 residues. Trimming at V came to 4 bases and at J to 6 bases, leaving 6 bases not matched to a gene. The CDR3 spells CASSNDREHGYTF. CDR3 in DNA: TGTGCCAGCAGCAATGACAGGGAACATGGCTACACCTTC.

V gene TRBV3-1 combines with J gene TRBJ2-1, with 11 bases aligning to TRBD2. V shed 3 bases and J 4 bases; nucleotides not matched to a gene: 2. The CDR3 runs to 15 residues. CDR1 and CDR2 from the germline V gene are LGHDT and YNNKEL (reference sequence). CDR3 region: CASSHPSGGYNEQFF. The CDR3 DNA reads as TGTGCCAGCAGCCACCCTAGCGGGGGGTACAATGAGCAGTTCTTC.

The CDR3 region has the DNA TGTGCCAGCAGCTTAGCGGCGACTAGCGGGCAAGAGACCCAGTACTTC. It is translated as CASSLAATSGQETQYF. The genes are TRBV7-2 and TRBJ2-5; TRBD2 matches 10 bases. The V segment lost 0 bases and the J segment 2 bases; nucleotides outside the gene matches: 3. Germline lookup yields CDR1 SGHTA and CDR2 FQGNSA. The CDR3 covers 16 residues.

This CDR3 is CASSPTRGLDEKLFF. Here the CDR3 DNA reads TGTGCCAGCAGCCCCACCCGGGGTCTCGATGAAAAACTGTTTTTT. The chain links TRBV7-3 to TRBJ1-4; D ambiguous. V was trimmed by 5 bases and J by 6 bases, leaving 16 bases between them. This CDR3 is 15 amino acids long. Germline V gene data show CDR1 as SGHTA and CDR2 as FQGTGA.

This clonotype was seen only a few times. CDR3 protein: CAWRDRTTTLPLHF. The CDR3 coding sequence is TGTGCCTGGAGGGACAGGACAACCACGCTACCCCTCCACTTT. The chain employs TRBV30 and TRBJ1-6, with TRBD1 matching 7 bases. Germline trimming cut 3 bases from V and 12 bases from J; bases unmatched to any gene: 11. The CDR3 runs 14 residues. Per the germline V gene, CDR1 is GTSNPN and CDR2 is SVGIG (reference sequence).

The rearrangement joins TRBV29-1 to TRBJ2-7, with 7 nucleotides matching TRBD2. Germline trimming cut 3 bases from V and 1 base from J; bases unmatched to any gene: 0. The CDR3 spans 12 residues. CDR1 and CDR2 (germline): SQVTM, ANQGSEA. CDR3 in DNA: TGCAGCGTTGAGCGGGGGTCCTACGAGCAGTACTTC. This encodes CSVERGSYEQYF.

This clonotype was picked up one time. A read error may produce the germline difference seen at one junction end. The gene calls are TRBV12-3 or TRBV12-4 and TRBJ2-3, with a weak D call TRBD1 (5 bases). This CDR3 has 15 amino acids. This CDR3 is CASRWGPTATDTRYF. The DNA for the CDR3 is TGTGCCAGCAGATGGGGCCCTACAGCCACAGATACGCGGTATTTT.

J is TRBJ1-3 and V is TRBV6-5; a possible D gene is TRBD1 (5 bases). V shed 0 bases and J shed 4 bases, with 19 bases lying between them. The CDR3 has 18 residues. From germline, CDR1 is MNHEY and CDR2 SVGAGI. The CDR3 loop is CASSYSNRRGLLGNTIYF. CDR3 DNA sequence: TGTGCCAGCAGTTACTCGAACCGGCGGGGGTTGTTAGGAAACACCATATATTTT.

The chain links TRBV7-9 to TRBJ2-5; D is perhaps TRBD1 (6 bases). The CDR3 covers 11 residues. CDR1 is SEHNR, CDR2 FQNEAQ, per germline (reference sequence). Trimming cost V 2 bases and J 10 bases, with 8 bases left between them. The CDR3 loop is CASSLQGYQYF. CDR3 DNA sequence: TGTGCCAGCAGCTTACAGGGGTACCAGTACTTC. The complete variable domain, with remaining parts taken from reference TRBV7-9 and TRBJ2-5, reads DTGVSQNPRHKITKRGQNVTFRCDPISEHNRLYWYRQTLGQGPEFLTYFQNEAQLEKSRLLSDRFSAERPKGSFSTLEIQRTEQGDSAMYLCASSLQGYQYFGPGTRLLVL.

This chain uses TRBV10-2 with TRBJ2-1; tentative D call: TRBD1 (6 bases). Germline V gene sequence: CDR1 WSHSY, CDR2 SAAADI. This CDR3 has 11 residues. V lost 2 bases and J 10 bases, leaving 6 bases between the germline ends. This chain's CDR3 is CASSETGEQFF. For the CDR3, the DNA is TGCGCCAGCAGTGAGACAGGGGAGCAGTTCTTC.

Worth noting for this clonotype: Without the conserved terminal phenylalanine or tryptophan, this CDR3 likely stems from a read error. The chain is built from TRBV3-1 and TRBJ1-1; no clear D gene. V was trimmed by 1 base and J by 1 base, leaving 4 bases between them. The germline V gene has CDR1 LGHDT and CDR2 YNNKEL (reference sequence). The CDR3 sequence is 13 residues long. CDR3 amino acids: CASSQVGNTEAFL. CDR3 nucleotides: TGTGCCAGCAGCCAAGTGGGGAACACTGAAGCTTTCCTT.

This clonotype was observed a few times. This chain joins TRBV7-9 and TRBJ2-7; D unclear. Germline values: CDR1 SEHNR, CDR2 FQNEAQ (reference sequence). The CDR3 length is 12 residues. V was clipped by 1 base and J by 7 bases, with 8 bases between them. In DNA, the CDR3 is TGTGCCAGCAGCTTAGATGCCGGAGAGCAGTACTTC. Protein sequence: CASSLDAGEQYF.

The chain carries TRBV6-5 and TRBJ2-5; TRBD1 matches 8 bases. TRBJ2-7 explains the end of the DNA better; the J call may be wrong. CDR1 is MNHEY, CDR2 SVGAGI, per germline. The CDR3 length is 13 residues. The CDR3 nucleotides read TGTGCCAGCAGTAAGACAGGGGCCTACGAGCAGTACTTC. Translation: CASSKTGAYEQYF.

The CDR3, as DNA: TGTGCCAGCAGCCAATGGGACAGAAACACCGGGGAGCTGTTTTTT. It encodes CASSQWDRNTGELFF. This sequence joins TRBV3-1 and TRBJ2-2; 7 nucleotides agree with TRBD1. Germline CDR1 reads LGHDT; CDR2 reads YNNKEL (reference sequence). The CDR3 is made up of 15 amino acids. Trimming at V came to 2 bases and at J to 2 bases, leaving 2 bases not matched to a gene.

V is TRBV7-9 and J is TRBJ2-7; D assignment may be TRBD1 or TRBD2 (5 bases each). Trimming pared 1 base from V and 0 bases from J, leaving 16 bases between. The CDR3 covers 17 residues. Germline CDR1 is SEHNR and CDR2 is FQNEAQ (reference sequence). The CDR3 reads CASSLVGSGRSSYEQYF. CDR3 DNA: TGTGCCAGCAGCTTAGTTGGGTCGGGGCGGAGCTCCTACGAGCAGTACTTC. Drawing the rest from reference TRBV7-9 and TRBJ2-7, the complete variable domain is DTGVSQNPRHKITKRGQNVTFRCDPISEHNRLYWYRQTLGQGPEFLTYFQNEAQLEKSRLLSDRFSAERPKGSFSTLEIQRTEQGDSAMYLCASSLVGSGRSSYEQYFGPGTRLTVT.

The rearrangement joins TRBV2 to TRBJ2-5; D unresolved. The closer fit of TRBJ2-7 to the DNA end suggests the J call may be wrong. CDR3 length: 13 residues. The V gene's germline CDR1 is SNHLY and CDR2 FYNNEI. Here the CDR3 reads CASSAGFAYEQYF. CDR3 nucleotides: TGTGCCAGCAGTGCAGGCTTCGCCTACGAGCAGTACTTC.

This clonotype was picked up a small number of times. The chain links TRBV7-9 to TRBJ2-6; D may be TRBD2 (5 bases). This CDR3 is built from 17 residues. The V end was cut by 0 bases, the J end by 2 bases, with 11 bases between. The V gene's germline CDR1 is SEHNR and CDR2 FQNEAQ (reference sequence). The CDR3 DNA is TGTGCCAGCAGCTTAGCGGTCGGGGTTGCTGGGGCCAACGTCCTGACTTTC. Amino acid sequence: CASSLAVGVAGANVLTF.

This chain's CDR3 is CSARDLRDTVQETQYF. The CDR3 nucleotides read TGCAGTGCTAGAGATCTCCGGGACACAGTCCAAGAGACCCAGTACTTC. The V and J genes are TRBV20-1 and TRBJ2-5; TRBD1 is a possible D gene (6 bases). With 0 bases removed from V and 1 base from J, the gap between germline ends came to 15 bases. The CDR3 has 16 amino acids. CDR1 and CDR2 from the germline V gene are DFQATT and SNEGSKA (reference sequence).

This clonotype was observed at least ten times. The chain is built from TRBV5-1 and TRBJ2-5, with 10 bases fitting TRBD1. This CDR3 is 15 amino acids long. The ends lost 3 bases at V and 5 bases at J; junction bases unmatched: 7. Germline V gene data show CDR1 as SGHRS and CDR2 as YFSETQ. For the CDR3, the DNA is TGCGCCAGCAGCTCGGGACAGGGGATGGAGGAGACCCAGTACTTC. It translates to CASSSGQGMEETQYF.

This clonotype was seen ten or more times. The chain carries TRBV6-1 and TRBJ2-7; D is ambiguous. V lost 8 bases, J lost 3 bases, and 8 bases lay in between. Germline CDR1 and CDR2: MNHNS and SASEGT. The CDR3 extends over 11 amino acids. The DNA for the CDR3 is TGTGCCAGCCTCGGCGGCTACGAGCAGTACTTC. Translation: CASLGGYEQYF.

This sequence joins TRBV10-1 and TRBJ2-1; D might be TRBD1 (6 bases). CDR1 is WNHNN and CDR2 is SYGVQD in the germline V gene (reference sequence). The CDR3 covers 16 residues. V was shortened by 5 bases and J by 2 bases, with 16 bases between the two germline ends. The CDR3 DNA sequence: TGCGCCAGCAGTCAGGGGAGAGGGATAACCTACAATGAGCAGTTCTTC. Its protein product is CASSQGRGITYNEQFF.

A few counts support this clonotype. The genes are TRBV4-1 and TRBJ2-6, with D hard to call. Trimming stripped 4 bases from V and 4 bases from J, with 11 bases between. Germline V gene sequence: CDR1 MGHRA, CDR2 YSYEKL. The CDR3 is 15 residues long. The CDR3 DNA sequence: TGCGCCAGCAGCCTACTTATGGCAGGGGCCAACGTCCTGACTTTC. This sequence encodes CASSLLMAGANVLTF.

The rearrangement links TRBV10-3 to TRBJ2-1, with TRBD2 matching over 9 bases. In germline, CDR1 is ENHRY, CDR2 SYGVKD. The V segment lost 6 bases and the J segment 0 bases; nucleotides outside the gene matches: 3. CDR3 size: 15 residues. CDR3 loop: CAISHSGSSYNEQFF. The CDR3 DNA reads TGTGCCATCAGCCATAGCGGGAGCTCCTACAATGAGCAGTTCTTC.

This clonotype was seen repeatedly, ten times or more. V is TRBV7-8 and J is TRBJ2-5, with 12 bases fitting TRBD2. With 3 bases clipped from V and 4 bases from J, the junction kept 9 bases outside the gene matches. Per the germline V gene, CDR1 is SGHVS and CDR2 is FQNEAQ. The CDR3 totals 17 residues. Here the CDR3 reads CASSLGTMGLAGETQYF. The CDR3 DNA reads as TGTGCCAGCAGCTTGGGGACCATGGGACTAGCGGGAGAGACCCAGTACTTC.

This clonotype was seen more than once but under ten times. V gene TRBV25-1 combines with J gene TRBJ2-5, with D hard to call. Trimming pared 1 base from V and 5 bases from J, leaving 11 bases between. Looked up from germline, CDR1 is MGHDK and CDR2 is SYGVNS. CDR3 length equals 14 residues. Here the CDR3 reads CASSESEVRETQYF. CDR3 coding DNA: TGTGCCAGCAGTGAATCCGAGGTTCGGGAGACCCAGTACTTC.